The clone carrying this TCR beta chain has only a few counts. This sample stems from a study of radiation and T cells in renal cell carcinoma. Profiled with immunoSEQ multiplex PCR; TCRdb holds only in-frame clones, not every one. The data hold about 20,000 clones, with approximately 62% observed a single time. Described treatment: 15 Gy SBRT to primary tumor, nephrectomy 4 weeks later. Nephrectomy followed 15 Gy stereotactic body radiation by 4 weeks. This specimen consisted of tumor tissue, obtained from a patient whose treatment included radiotherapy and nephrectomy. This TCR was sampled from a woman in her 70s with renal cell carcinoma.

The CDR3: CASSVFDRTGQSGYTF. As DNA, the CDR3 is TGTGCCAGCAGCGTATTTGATCGGACAGGGCAGTCTGGCTACACCTTC. The chain has TRBV9 and TRBJ1-2; 8 nucleotides agree with TRBD1. The J segment lost 7 bases and the V segment lost 1 base, leaving 12 bases of the junction unmatched. This CDR3 comprises 16 residues. Germline lookup yields CDR1 SGDLS and CDR2 YYNGEE.